Listed below are T cell receptor beta chains from one sample, sequenced in a study of a mutant IDH1 vaccine in newly diagnosed glioma. Profiled with immunoSEQ multiplex PCR; TCRdb holds only in-frame clones, not every one. The sample has 24,000 or so clones; 93% are singletons. The sequences come from PBMCs, collected from a glioma patient treated with radiotherapy, temozolomide or both. Receptor source: a man aged 40-50 years with glioma. Each CDR3 is given with its conserved first and last residue. Fields, in order: J gene, V gene, D gene, clone size, CDR3 protein, CDR3 DNA. The D gene is left open where the match is weak. Size tells how often a clone was seen (once, few, many) or the class of an expanded clone, and some rows leave it out.

TRBJ2-1	TRBV7-9	-	-	CASTQEGGSYNEQFF	TGTGCCAGCACCCAGGAGGGGGGCTCCTACAATGAGCAGTTCTTC
TRBJ1-1	TRBV7-8	-	-	CASSFPSVGDGSTEAFF	TGTGCCAGCAGCTTTCCCAGTGTGGGGGATGGAAGCACTGAAGCTTTCTTT
TRBJ2-2	TRBV9	-	-	CASSVGGTGELFF	TGTGCCAGCAGCGTAGGGGGGACCGGGGAGCTGTTTTTT
TRBJ2-3	TRBV5-1	-	-	CASSLAATTSTDTQYF	TGCGCCAGCAGCTTGGCCGCGACAACTAGCACAGATACGCAGTATTTT
TRBJ2-7	TRBV7-6	-	-	CASSHTGYEQYF	TGTGCCAGCAGCCACACAGGGTACGAGCAGTACTTC
TRBJ1-5	TRBV27	-	-	CASSFGGNNQPQHF	TGTGCCAGCAGTTTCGGCGGAAACAATCAGCCCCAGCATTTT
TRBJ2-3	TRBV9	TRBD2	-	CASSVSGRRTDTQYF	TGTGCCAGCAGCGTTAGCGGGAGACGCACAGATACGCAGTATTTT
TRBJ2-2	TRBV7-9	-	-	CASSLILNTGELFF	TGTGCCAGCAGCTTAATTCTTAACACCGGGGAGCTGTTTTTT
TRBJ2-3	TRBV9	-	-	CASSVYGAVTDTQYF	TGTGCCAGCAGCGTTTACGGAGCGGTAACAGATACGCAGTATTTT
TRBJ2-3	TRBV9	TRBD2	-	CASSPDRGGRITDTQYF	TGTGCCAGCAGCCCCGACCGGGGGGGCCGGATCACAGATACGCAGTATTTT
TRBJ2-7	TRBV7-9	-	once	CASSSGTYEQYF	TGTGCCAGCAGCTCAGGGACCTACGAGCAGTACTTC
TRBJ2-3	TRBV10-3	TRBD2	few	CAISPTSGTSLNTQYF	TGTGCCATCAGCCCGACTAGCGGGACCTCGTTAAATACGCAGTATTTT
TRBJ1-5	TRBV10-3	-	-	CAISTGQSNQPQHF	TGTGCCATCAGTACTGGACAGAGCAATCAGCCCCAGCATTTT
TRBJ2-5	TRBV27	TRBD1	-	CATSPGQGLWTQYF	TGTGCCACCAGCCCTGGACAGGGCCTGTGGACCCAGTACTTC
TRBJ1-2	TRBV5-1	-	few	CASSPPGTDWRNGYTF	TGCGCCAGCAGCCCTCCCGGGACGGATTGGCGGAATGGCTACACCTTC
TRBJ2-2	TRBV5-4	-	-	CASSPVTEWTTGELFF	TGTGCCAGCAGCCCCGTGACAGAGTGGACGACCGGGGAGCTGTTTTTT
TRBJ2-1	TRBV4-1	TRBD2	-	CASSQAAGGGSYNEQFF	TGCGCCAGCAGCCAAGCGGCTGGCGGGGGCTCCTACAATGAGCAGTTCTTC
TRBJ1-5	TRBV10-2	TRBD1	-	CASKGQRGDQPQHF	TGCGCCAGTAAGGGACAGCGGGGGGATCAGCCCCAGCATTTT
TRBJ2-1	TRBV7-8	TRBD2	-	CASSPTPGGSNEQFF	TGTGCCAGCAGCCCAACCCCGGGAGGGAGCAATGAGCAGTTCTTC
TRBJ1-1	TRBV5-4	TRBD1	-	CASSPGTGDLTEAFF	TGTGCCAGCAGCCCTGGGACAGGGGACTTGACTGAAGCTTTCTTT
TRBJ2-3	TRBV12-5	-	-	CASAGVSDTQYF	TGTGCTAGTGCGGGAGTCTCCGATACGCAGTATTTT
TRBJ2-7	TRBV18	-	-	CASSPQYLSYEQYF	TGTGCCAGCTCACCACAGTACCTTAGCTACGAGCAGTACTTC
TRBJ2-7	TRBV11-2	TRBD2	-	CASRTLAGGPYEQYF	TGTGCCAGCAGGACCCTAGCGGGAGGGCCCTACGAGCAGTACTTC
TRBJ2-1	TRBV7-8	-	-	CASRGAYNEQFF	TGTGCCAGCAGGGGGGCGTACAATGAGCAGTTCTTC
TRBJ1-1	TRBV7-3	-	-	CASSAMGPTEAFF	TGTGCCAGCAGCGCCATGGGCCCAACTGAAGCTTTCTTT
TRBJ2-1	TRBV6-5	TRBD1	-	CASRKTGGRYNEQFF	TGTGCCAGCAGAAAGACAGGGGGTCGCTACAATGAGCAGTTCTTC
TRBJ1-1	TRBV6-1	-	-	CASSEGRGRTEAFF	TGTGCCAGCAGTGAAGGGAGGGGGAGGACTGAAGCTTTCTTT
TRBJ1-5	TRBV27	-	-	CASSLIGREGSGQPQHF	TGTGCCAGCAGTTTAATCGGGCGAGAAGGTTCGGGTCAGCCCCAGCATTTT
TRBJ2-5	TRBV27	TRBD2	once	CASLGRGAGGGETQYF	TGTGCCAGCCTGGGCCGGGGAGCGGGAGGGGGGGAGACCCAGTACTTC
TRBJ1-1	TRBV5-1	-	-	CASSLAGAPNTEAFF	TGCGCCAGCAGCTTGGCGGGGGCCCCGAACACTGAAGCTTTCTTT
TRBJ1-3	TRBV7-2	-	-	CASSLIPRSGNTIYF	TGTGCCAGCAGCTTGATCCCTCGGTCTGGAAACACCATATATTTT
TRBJ2-1	TRBV27	TRBD2	-	CASSKSAGEFYNEQFF	TGTGCCAGCAGTAAGTCAGCGGGGGAGTTCTACAATGAGCAGTTCTTC
TRBJ2-7	TRBV13	-	-	CASSSQGSSLSYEQYF	TGTGCCAGCAGCTCCCAGGGTTCTTCTCTGTCCTACGAGCAGTACTTC
TRBJ1-5	TRBV21-1	-	-	CASSKGGIDSSNQPQHF	TGTGCCAGCAGCAAAGGAGGGATCGACAGTAGCAATCAGCCCCAGCATTTT
TRBJ1-2	TRBV30	-	once	CAWSIGVGAEATF	TGTGCCTGGAGTATCGGGGTTGGGGCAGAGGCCACCTTC
TRBJ1-1	TRBV5-4	-	-	CASSFLNTEAFF	TGTGCCAGCAGCTTTTTGAACACTGAAGCTTTCTTT
TRBJ1-1	TRBV19	-	few	CASSIPPLGQGAFF	TGTGCCAGTAGTATCCCCCCTCTCGGGCAGGGTGCTTTCTTT
TRBJ1-2	TRBV7-2	-	-	CASSLSSLRGNGYTF	TGTGCCAGCAGCTTGTCCAGCCTTAGGGGTAATGGCTACACCTTC
TRBJ1-1	TRBV5-5	-	-	CASSPDGGRVMNTEAFF	TGTGCCAGCAGCCCGGACGGCGGAAGGGTTATGAACACTGAAGCTTTCTTT
TRBJ1-1	TRBV7-9	-	-	CASSPTGIEAFF	TGTGCCAGCAGCCCGACCGGGATTGAAGCTTTCTTT
TRBJ2-7	TRBV13	TRBD1	few	CASSLGTGGAEQYF	TGTGCCAGCAGCTTAGGGACAGGGGGCGCCGAGCAGTACTTC
TRBJ2-1	TRBV11-3	TRBD2	-	CASSDRTSGLGGNEQFF	TGTGCCAGCAGCGACAGGACTAGCGGGCTTGGTGGTAATGAGCAGTTCTTC
TRBJ1-5	TRBV2	-	-	CASRVYSNQPQHF	TGTGCCAGCAGGGTGTATAGCAATCAGCCCCAGCATTTT
TRBJ1-2	TRBV9	-	-	CASSPDLGKGLYGYTF	TGTGCCAGCAGCCCCGATTTGGGAAAGGGCCTCTATGGCTACACCTTC
TRBJ1-5	TRBV28	-	-	CASRVGDRVIHQPQHF	TGTGCCAGCAGAGTAGGGGATAGGGTGATCCATCAGCCCCAGCATTTT
TRBJ2-2	TRBV2	-	few	CASSDGTTGELFF	TGTGCCAGCAGTGATGGGACCACCGGGGAGCTGTTTTTT